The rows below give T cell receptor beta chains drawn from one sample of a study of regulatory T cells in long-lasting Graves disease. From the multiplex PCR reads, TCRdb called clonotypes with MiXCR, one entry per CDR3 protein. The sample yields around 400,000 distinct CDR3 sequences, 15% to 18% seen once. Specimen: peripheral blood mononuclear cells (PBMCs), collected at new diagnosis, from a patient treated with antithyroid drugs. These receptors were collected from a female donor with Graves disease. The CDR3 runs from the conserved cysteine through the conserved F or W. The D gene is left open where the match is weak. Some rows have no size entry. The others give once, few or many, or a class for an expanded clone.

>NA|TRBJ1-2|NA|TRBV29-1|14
CSVEMHAANYGYTF
TGCAGCGTTGAAATGCATGCAGCTAACTATGGCTACACCTTC
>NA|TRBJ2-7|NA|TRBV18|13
CASSLLDGYEQYF
TGTGCCAGCTCTCTCCTGGACGGTTACGAGCAGTACTTC
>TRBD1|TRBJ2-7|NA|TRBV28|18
CASSLLFLRDRSYNEQYF
TGTGCCAGCAGTTTGCTATTCCTCCGGGACAGGTCCTACAATGAGCAGTACTTC
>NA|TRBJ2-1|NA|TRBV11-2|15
CASSRGVADYNEQFF
TGTGCCAGCAGCCGAGGGGTAGCGGACTACAATGAGCAGTTCTTC
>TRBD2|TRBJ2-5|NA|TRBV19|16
CASSIRWREERETQYF
TGTGCCAGTAGTATCCGGTGGCGGGAGGAGAGAGAGACCCAGTACTTC
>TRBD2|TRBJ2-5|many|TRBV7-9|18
CASSYGLAGGLDPETQYF
TGTGCCAGCAGCTACGGACTAGCGGGAGGATTGGACCCAGAGACCCAGTACTTC
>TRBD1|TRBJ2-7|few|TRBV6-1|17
CASSERGTGGLSYEQYF
TGTGCCAGCAGTGAACGGGGGACAGGGGGCCTTTCGTACGAGCAGTACTTC
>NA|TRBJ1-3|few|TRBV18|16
CASSLQLVGQGNTIYF
TGTGCCAGCTCACTTCAACTCGTAGGGCAAGGAAACACCATATATTTT
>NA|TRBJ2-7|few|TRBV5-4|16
CASSRSRDLLSYEQYF
TGTGCCAGCAGCCGAAGCCGGGACCTCTTGTCCTACGAGCAGTACTTC
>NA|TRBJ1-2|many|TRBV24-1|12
CATPLQDYGYTF
TGTGCCACCCCTTTACAGGACTATGGCTACACCTTC
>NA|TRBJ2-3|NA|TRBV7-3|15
CASSLFSSSTDTQYF
TGTGCCAGCAGCTTGTTCTCGTCTAGCACAGATACGCAGTATTTT
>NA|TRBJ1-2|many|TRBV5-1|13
CASTPGGALGYTF
TGCGCCAGCACCCCTGGAGGGGCGTTGGGCTACACCTTC
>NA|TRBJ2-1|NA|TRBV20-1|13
CSATVGVYNEQFF
TGCAGTGCCACGGTCGGAGTCTACAATGAGCAGTTCTTC
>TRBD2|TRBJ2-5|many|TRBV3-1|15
CASSPEGREGETQYF
TGTGCCAGCAGCCCAGAAGGGCGGGAGGGAGAGACCCAGTACTTC
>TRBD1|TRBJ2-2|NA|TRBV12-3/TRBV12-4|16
CASSWNRDSQSGELFF
TGTGCCAGCAGTTGGAACCGGGACAGTCAGTCCGGGGAGCTGTTTTTT
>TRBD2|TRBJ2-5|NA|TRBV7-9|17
CACSFWWSSGGQETQYF
TGTGCCTGCAGCTTTTGGTGGTCTAGCGGGGGACAAGAGACCCAGTACTTC
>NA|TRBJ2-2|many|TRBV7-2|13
CASSPSGLGELFF
TGTGCCAGCAGCCCCTCAGGCCTCGGGGAGCTGTTTTTT
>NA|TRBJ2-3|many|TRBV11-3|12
CASSFGDDTQYF
TGTGCCAGCAGCTTTGGGGATGATACGCAGTATTTT
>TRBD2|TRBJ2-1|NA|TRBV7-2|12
CASSLVLAGAVF
TGTGCCAGCAGCTTAGTCTTAGCGGGAGCGGTCTTC
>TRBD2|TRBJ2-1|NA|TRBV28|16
CASGPGLALSYNEQFF
TGTGCCAGCGGCCCCGGACTAGCCCTCTCCTACAATGAGCAGTTCTTC
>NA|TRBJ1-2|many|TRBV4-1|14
CASSQDLQVGSYTF
TGCGCCAGCAGCCAAGATCTGCAAGTGGGGAGCTACACCTTC
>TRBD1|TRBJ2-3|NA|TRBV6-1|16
CATVHPGTDFSDTQYF
TGTGCCACCGTACACCCCGGGACAGATTTTTCAGATACGCAGTATTTT
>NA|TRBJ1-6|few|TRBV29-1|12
CSVQDGYSPLHF
TGCAGCGTCCAGGACGGATATTCACCCCTCCACTTT
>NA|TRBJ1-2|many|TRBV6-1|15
CASRLAASPNYGYTF
TGTGCCAGCAGGTTGGCAGCAAGCCCCAACTATGGCTACACCTTC
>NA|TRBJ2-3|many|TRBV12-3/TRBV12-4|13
CASSTHGPDTQYF
TGTGCCAGCAGTACACATGGTCCAGATACGCAGTATTTT
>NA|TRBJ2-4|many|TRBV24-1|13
CATSEELDRPGDF
TGTGCCACCAGTGAAGAACTCGACAGGCCGGGGGACTTC
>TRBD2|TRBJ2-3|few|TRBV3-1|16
CASSQASGGPSDTQYF
TGTGCCAGCAGCCAAGCCAGCGGGGGTCCTTCAGATACGCAGTATTTT
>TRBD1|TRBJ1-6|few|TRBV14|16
CASSHKNRGMDSPLHF
TGTGCCAGCAGTCATAAAAACAGGGGAATGGATTCACCCCTCCACTTT
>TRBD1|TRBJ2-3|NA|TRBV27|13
CASSSGQTGAQYF
TGTGCCAGCAGTTCGGGACAGACGGGTGCGCAGTATTTT
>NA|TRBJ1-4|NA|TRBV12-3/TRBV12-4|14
CASSSQGGSNKLFF
TGTGCCAGCAGTTCTCAGGGTGGTTCCAACAAACTGTTTTTT
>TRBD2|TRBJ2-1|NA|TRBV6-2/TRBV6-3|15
CASRELAGRGNEQFF
TGTGCCAGCAGGGAACTAGCGGGACGGGGTAATGAGCAGTTCTTC
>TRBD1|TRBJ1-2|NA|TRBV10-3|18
CAISESPGQGYTQYGYTF
TGTGCCATCAGTGAGTCCCCGGGACAGGGGTACACCCAGTATGGCTACACCTTC
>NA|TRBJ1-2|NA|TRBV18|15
CASSPSGSPYYGYTF
TGTGCCAGCTCACCGTCGGGATCGCCTTACTATGGCTACACCTTC
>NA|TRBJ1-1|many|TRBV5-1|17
CASSSIPDRLANTEAFF
TGCGCCAGCAGCTCTATACCGGACAGACTCGCGAACACTGAAGCTTTCTTT
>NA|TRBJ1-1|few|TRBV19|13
CASGWGKGTEAFF
TGTGCCAGTGGGTGGGGGAAGGGGACTGAAGCTTTCTTT
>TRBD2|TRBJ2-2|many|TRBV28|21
CASSFFTRTSGRWANTGELFF
TGTGCCAGCAGTTTTTTTACGAGGACTAGCGGGAGGTGGGCGAACACCGGGGAGCTGTTTTTT
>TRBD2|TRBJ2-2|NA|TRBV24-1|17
CATPRTSGRARTGELFF
TGTGCCACCCCTAGGACTAGCGGGAGGGCCCGGACCGGGGAGCTGTTTTTT
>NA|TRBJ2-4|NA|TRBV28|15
CASRSGGPAKNIQYF
TGTGCCAGCAGGTCAGGCGGCCCGGCCAAAAACATTCAGTACTTC
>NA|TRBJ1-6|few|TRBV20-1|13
CSAKGLQYSPLHF
TGCAGTGCTAAGGGCCTCCAATATTCACCCCTCCACTTT
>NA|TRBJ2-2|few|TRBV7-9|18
CASSLAVMMGRGTGELFF
TGTGCCAGCAGCTTAGCGGTCATGATGGGCCGAGGCACCGGGGAGCTGTTTTTT
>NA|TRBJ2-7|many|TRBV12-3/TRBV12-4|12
CASSPRQRSTFF
TGTGCCAGCAGTCCGAGACAGAGGTCGACTTTCTTC
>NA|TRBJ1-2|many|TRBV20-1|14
CSAPDGELNYGYTF
TGCAGTGCTCCTGACGGAGAGCTTAACTATGGCTACACCTTC
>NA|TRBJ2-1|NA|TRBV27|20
CASSLSIPHLGPSSYNEQFF
TGTGCCAGCAGTTTATCGATCCCCCATTTGGGACCGAGCTCCTACAATGAGCAGTTCTTC
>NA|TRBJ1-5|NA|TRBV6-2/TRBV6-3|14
CASSYNPGTQPQHF
TGTGCCAGCAGTTACAACCCGGGAACTCAGCCCCAGCATTTT
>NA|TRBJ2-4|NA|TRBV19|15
CASRSGTLAKNIQYF
TGTGCCAGTCGGTCCGGGACACTAGCCAAAAACATTCAGTACTTC
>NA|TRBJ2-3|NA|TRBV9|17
CASSVEGRYPLTDTQYF
TGTGCCAGCAGCGTTGAGGGAAGATACCCGCTAACAGATACGCAGTATTTT